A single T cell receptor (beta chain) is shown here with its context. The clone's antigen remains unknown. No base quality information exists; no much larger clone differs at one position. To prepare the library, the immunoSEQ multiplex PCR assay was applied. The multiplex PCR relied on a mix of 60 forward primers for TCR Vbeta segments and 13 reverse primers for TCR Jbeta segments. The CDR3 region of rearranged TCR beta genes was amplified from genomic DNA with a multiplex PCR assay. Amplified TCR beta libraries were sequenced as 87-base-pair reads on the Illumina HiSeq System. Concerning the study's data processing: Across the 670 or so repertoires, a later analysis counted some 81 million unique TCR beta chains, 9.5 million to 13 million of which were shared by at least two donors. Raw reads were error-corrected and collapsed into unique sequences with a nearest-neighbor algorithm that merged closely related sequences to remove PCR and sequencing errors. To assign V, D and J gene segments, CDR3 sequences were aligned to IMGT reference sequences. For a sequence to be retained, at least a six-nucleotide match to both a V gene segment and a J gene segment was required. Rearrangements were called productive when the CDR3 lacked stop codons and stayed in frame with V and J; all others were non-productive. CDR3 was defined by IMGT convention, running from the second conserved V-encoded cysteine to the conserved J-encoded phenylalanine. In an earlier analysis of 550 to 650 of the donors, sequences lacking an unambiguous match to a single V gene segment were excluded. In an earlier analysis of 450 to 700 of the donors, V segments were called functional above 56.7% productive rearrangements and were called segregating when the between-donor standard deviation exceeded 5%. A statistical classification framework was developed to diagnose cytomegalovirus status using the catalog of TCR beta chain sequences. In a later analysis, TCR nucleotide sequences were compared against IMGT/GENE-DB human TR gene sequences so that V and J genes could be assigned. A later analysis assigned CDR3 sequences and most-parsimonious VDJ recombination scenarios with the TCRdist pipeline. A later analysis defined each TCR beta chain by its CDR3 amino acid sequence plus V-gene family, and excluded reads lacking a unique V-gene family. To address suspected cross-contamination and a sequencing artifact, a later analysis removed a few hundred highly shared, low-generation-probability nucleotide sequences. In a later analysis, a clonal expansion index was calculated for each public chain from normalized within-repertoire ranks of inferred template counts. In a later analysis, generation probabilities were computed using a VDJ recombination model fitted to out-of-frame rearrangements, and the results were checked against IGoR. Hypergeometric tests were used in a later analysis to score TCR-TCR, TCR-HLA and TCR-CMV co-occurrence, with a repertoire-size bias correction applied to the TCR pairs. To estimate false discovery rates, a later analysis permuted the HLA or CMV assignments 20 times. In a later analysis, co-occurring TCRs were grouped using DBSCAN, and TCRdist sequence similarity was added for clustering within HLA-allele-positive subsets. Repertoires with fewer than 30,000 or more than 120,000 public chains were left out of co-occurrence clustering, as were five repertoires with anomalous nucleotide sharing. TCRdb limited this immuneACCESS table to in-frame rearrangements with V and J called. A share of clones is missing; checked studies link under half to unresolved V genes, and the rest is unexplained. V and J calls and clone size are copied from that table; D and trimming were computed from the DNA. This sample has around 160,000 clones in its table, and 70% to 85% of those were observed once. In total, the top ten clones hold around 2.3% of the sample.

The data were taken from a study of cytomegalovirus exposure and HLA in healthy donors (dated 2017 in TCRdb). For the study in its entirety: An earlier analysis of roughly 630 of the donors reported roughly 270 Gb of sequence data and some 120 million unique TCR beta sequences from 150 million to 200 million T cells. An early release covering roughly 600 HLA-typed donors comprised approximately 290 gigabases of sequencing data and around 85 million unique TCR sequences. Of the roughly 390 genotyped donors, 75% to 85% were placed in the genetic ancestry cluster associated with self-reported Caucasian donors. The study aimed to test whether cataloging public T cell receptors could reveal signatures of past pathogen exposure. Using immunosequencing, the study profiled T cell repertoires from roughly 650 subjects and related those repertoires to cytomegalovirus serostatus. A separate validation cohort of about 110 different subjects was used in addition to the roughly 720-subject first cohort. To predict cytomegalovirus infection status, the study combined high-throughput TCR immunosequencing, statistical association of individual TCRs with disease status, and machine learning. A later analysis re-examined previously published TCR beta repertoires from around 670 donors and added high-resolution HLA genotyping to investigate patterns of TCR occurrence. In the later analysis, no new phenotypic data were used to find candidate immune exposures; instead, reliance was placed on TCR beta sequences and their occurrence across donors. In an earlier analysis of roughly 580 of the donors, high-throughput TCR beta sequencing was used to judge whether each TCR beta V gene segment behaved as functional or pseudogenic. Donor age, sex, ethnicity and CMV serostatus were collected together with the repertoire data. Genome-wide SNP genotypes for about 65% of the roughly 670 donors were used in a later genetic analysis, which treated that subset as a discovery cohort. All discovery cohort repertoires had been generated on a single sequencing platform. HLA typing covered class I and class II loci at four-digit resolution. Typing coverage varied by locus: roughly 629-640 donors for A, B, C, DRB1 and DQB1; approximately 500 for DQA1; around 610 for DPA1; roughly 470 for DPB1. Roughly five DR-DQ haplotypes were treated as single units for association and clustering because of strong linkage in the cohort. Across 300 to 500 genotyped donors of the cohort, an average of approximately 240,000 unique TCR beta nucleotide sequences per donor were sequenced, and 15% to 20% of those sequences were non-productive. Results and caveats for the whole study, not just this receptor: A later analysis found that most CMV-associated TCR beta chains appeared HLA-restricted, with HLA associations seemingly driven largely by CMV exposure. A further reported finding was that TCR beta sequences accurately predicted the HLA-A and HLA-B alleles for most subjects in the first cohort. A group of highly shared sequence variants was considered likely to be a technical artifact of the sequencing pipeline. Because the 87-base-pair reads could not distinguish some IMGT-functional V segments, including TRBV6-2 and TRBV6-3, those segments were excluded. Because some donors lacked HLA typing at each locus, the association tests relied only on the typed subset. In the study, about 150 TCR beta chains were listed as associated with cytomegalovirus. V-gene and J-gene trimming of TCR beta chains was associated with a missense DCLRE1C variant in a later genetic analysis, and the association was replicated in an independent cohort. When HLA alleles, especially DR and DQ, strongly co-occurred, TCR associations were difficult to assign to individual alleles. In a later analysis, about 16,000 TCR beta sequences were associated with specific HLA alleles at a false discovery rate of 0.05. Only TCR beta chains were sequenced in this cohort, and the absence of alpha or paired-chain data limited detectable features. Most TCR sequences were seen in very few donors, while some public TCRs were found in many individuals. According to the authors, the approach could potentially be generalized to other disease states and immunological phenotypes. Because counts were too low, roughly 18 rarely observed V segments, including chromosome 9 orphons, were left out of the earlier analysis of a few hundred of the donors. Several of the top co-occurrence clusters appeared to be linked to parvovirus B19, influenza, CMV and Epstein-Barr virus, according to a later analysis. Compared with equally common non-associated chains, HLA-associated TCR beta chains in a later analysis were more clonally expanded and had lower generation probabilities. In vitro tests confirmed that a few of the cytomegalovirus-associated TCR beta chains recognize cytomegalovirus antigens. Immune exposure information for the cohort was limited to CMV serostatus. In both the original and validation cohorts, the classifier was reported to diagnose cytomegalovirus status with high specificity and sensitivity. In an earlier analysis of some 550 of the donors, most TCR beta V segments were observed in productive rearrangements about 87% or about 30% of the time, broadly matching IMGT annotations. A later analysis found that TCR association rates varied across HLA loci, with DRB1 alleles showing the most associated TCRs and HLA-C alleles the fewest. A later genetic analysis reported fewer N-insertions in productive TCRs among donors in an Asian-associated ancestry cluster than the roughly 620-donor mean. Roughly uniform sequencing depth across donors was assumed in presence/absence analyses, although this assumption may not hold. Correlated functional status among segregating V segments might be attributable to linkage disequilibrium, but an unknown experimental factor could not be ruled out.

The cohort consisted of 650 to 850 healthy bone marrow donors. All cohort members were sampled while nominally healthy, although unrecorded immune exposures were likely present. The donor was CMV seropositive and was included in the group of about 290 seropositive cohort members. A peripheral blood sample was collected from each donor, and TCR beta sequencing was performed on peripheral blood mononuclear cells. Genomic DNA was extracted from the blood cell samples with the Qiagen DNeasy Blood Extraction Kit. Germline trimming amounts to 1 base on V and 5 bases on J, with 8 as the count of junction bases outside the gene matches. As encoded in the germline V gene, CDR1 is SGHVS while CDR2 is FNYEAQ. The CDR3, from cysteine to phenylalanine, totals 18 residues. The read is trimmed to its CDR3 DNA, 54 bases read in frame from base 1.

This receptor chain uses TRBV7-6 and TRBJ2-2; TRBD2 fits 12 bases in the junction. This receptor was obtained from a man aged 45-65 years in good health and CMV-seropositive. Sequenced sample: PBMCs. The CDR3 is CASSLEGSSGGATGELFF. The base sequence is TGTGCCAGCAGCTTAGAAGGATCTAGCGGGGGGGCTACCGGGGAGCTGTTTTTT.